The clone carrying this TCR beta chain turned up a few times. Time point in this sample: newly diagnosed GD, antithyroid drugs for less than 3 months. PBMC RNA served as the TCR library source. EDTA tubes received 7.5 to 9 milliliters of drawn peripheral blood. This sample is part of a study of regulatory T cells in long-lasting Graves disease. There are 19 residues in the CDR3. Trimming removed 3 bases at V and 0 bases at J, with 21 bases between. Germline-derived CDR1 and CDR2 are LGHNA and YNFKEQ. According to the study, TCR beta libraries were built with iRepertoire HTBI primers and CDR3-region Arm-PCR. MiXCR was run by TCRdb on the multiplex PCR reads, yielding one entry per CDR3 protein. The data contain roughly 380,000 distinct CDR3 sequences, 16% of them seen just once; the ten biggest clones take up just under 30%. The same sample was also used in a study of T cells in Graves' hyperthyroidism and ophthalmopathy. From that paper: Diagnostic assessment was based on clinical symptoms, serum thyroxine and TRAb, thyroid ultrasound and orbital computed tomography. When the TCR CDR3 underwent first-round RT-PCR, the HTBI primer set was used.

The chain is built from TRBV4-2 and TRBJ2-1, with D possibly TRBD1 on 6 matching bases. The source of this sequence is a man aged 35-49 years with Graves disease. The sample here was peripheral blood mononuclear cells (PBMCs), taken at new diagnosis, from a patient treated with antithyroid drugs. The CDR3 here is CASSHLRGVGAFSYNEQFF. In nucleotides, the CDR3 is TGTGCCAGCAGCCACCTCAGGGGAGTGGGGGCCTTCTCCTACAATGAGCAGTTCTTC.